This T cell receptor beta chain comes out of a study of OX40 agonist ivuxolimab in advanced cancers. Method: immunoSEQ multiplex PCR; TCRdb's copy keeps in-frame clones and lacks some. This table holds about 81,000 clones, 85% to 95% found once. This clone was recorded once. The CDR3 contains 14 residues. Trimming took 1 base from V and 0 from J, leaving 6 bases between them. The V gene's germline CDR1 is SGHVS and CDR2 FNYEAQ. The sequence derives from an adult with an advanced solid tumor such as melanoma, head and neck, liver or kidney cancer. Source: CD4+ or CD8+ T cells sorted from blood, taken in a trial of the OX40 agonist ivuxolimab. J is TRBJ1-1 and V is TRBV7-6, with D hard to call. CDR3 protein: CASSLGTMNTEAFF. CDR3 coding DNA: TGTGCCAGCAGCTTAGGGACCATGAACACTGAAGCTTTCTTT.